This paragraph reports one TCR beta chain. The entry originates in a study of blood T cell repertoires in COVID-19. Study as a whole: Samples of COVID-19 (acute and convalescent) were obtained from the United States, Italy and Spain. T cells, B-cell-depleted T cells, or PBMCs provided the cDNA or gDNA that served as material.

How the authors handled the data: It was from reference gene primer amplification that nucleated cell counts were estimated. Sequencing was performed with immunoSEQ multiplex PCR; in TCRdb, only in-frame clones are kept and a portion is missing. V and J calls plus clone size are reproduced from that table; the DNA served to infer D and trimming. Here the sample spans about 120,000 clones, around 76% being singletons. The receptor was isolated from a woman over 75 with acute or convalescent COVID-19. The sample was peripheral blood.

The CDR3 region is CASRSTSYEQYF. CDR3 nucleotides: TGTGCCAGCAGGTCCACGAGCTACGAGCAGTACTTC. This chain connects TRBV6-6 to TRBJ2-7; D remains ambiguous. V was shortened by 6 bases and J by 3 bases, with 9 bases between the two germline ends. Germline CDR1 and CDR2: MNHNY and SVGAGI (reference sequence). The CDR3 consists of 12 residues.